The 30 T cell receptor beta chains presented below share a single source sample, sequenced in a study of spatial heterogeneity in lung cancer. Whole-study results and caveats: Intratumoral expanded alpha and beta TCR counts were found to track tumor mutation counts.

Documented time point: sample taken at primary tumor resection. TCRdb independently ran MiXCR on the 5' RACE reads; one entry per CDR3 protein. The sample carries about 13,000 distinct CDR3 sequences, under 6% recorded once. For these TCRs, the target antigens are not known. This specimen was lung tumor tissue, taken at surgery. These receptors came from a male donor with early-stage non-small cell lung cancer.

This clonotype was seen many times. This beta chain is an off-target read within a library intended for alpha chains, so its frequency means little. The chain recombines TRBV6-5 with TRBJ2-2; D remains ambiguous. The CDR3 length is 13 residues. Germline CDR1 MNHEY, CDR2 SVGAGI. V was cut by 5 bases and J by 8 bases, with 12 bases left in between. The CDR3 region has the DNA TGTGCCAGCAGTACCTCCACGGCAGGGGAGCTGTTTTTT. This encodes CASSTSTAGELFF.

This clonotype was recorded at least ten times. Found in a library prepared for alpha chains, this beta chain is an off-target read, and its abundance has little meaning. V usage is TRBV20-1 and J usage is TRBJ2-7; D not resolved. The germline gives CDR1 DFQATT, CDR2 SNEGSKA (reference sequence). The length of the CDR3 is 14 residues. Trimming removed 0 bases at V and 2 bases at J, with 11 bases between. This CDR3 is CSARDRERAYEQYF. The CDR3 DNA reads TGCAGTGCTAGAGATCGAGAAAGGGCCTACGAGCAGTACTTC.

This clonotype is labeled medium-sized (0.01 to 0.1%). With the library built for alpha chains, this beta chain is off target and its frequency is not meaningful. The chain joins TRBV6-5 to TRBJ1-1; weak D call: TRBD1 (5 bases). The CDR3 is made up of 13 amino acids. The V gene lost 8 bases and the J gene lost 4 bases, with 14 bases spanning the gap. Germline V gene lookup returns CDR1 MNHEY and CDR2 SVGAGI. CDR3 residues: CASGLPGGTEAFF. CDR3 bases: TGTGCCAGCGGTCTCCCCGGGGGCACTGAAGCTTTCTTT.

This clonotype appeared many times. This beta chain appears as a stray read in a library generated for alpha chains; its size is not informative. V is TRBV6-6 and J is TRBJ2-5, with TRBD2 identical over 9 bases. This CDR3 is built from 14 residues. Germline-derived CDR1 and CDR2 are MNHNY and SVGAGI (reference sequence). V trimming: 5 bases; J trimming: 1 base; junction bases outside the gene matches: 2. CDR3: CASSTGLAQETQYF. In nucleotides, the CDR3 is TGTGCCAGCAGTACGGGACTAGCCCAAGAGACCCAGTACTTC.

This clonotype has a handful of counts. This beta chain appears as a stray read in a library generated for alpha chains; its size is not informative. The chain employs TRBV19 and TRBJ2-7; the D gene could be TRBD1 or TRBD2 (5 bases each). Per the germline V gene, CDR1 is LNHDA and CDR2 is SQIVND (reference sequence). Trimming cost V 3 bases and J 3 bases, with 9 bases left between them. CDR3 length: 13 amino acids. CDR3 DNA: TGTGCCAGTAGTATGGGGGATTACTACGAGCAGTACTTC. Amino acid sequence: CASSMGDYYEQYF.

Note on this clonotype: This beta chain lies outside the target of a library built for alpha chains; its clone size means little. This rearrangement joins TRBV20-1 to TRBJ2-3; 8 positions match TRBD2. Germline CDR1 reads DFQATT; CDR2 reads SNEGSKA (reference sequence). Trimming removed 6 bases from V and 6 bases from J; junction bases left unmatched: 11. CDR3 length equals 14 residues. The CDR3 sequence: CSASPGGAEDTQYF. CDR3 bases: TGCAGTGCGTCCCCCGGGGGGGCGGAGGATACGCAGTATTTT.

With regard to this clonotype: Being off target in a library aimed at alpha chains, this beta chain has a size of little meaning. The rearrangement links TRBV6-2 or TRBV6-3 to TRBJ2-7, with 9 bases that match TRBD1. V lost 4 bases to trimming and J lost 6 bases; unmatched junction nucleotides: 10. This CDR3 is built from 15 residues. Looked up from germline, CDR1 is MNHEY and CDR2 is SVGEGT. CDR3 DNA sequence: TGTGCCAGCAGTTCCCGGACAGGGGTCTTCTCCGAGCAGTACTTC. Protein: CASSSRTGVFSEQYF.

This clonotype was counted at least ten times. This beta chain lies outside the target of a library built for alpha chains; its clone size means little. The chain recombines TRBV18 with TRBJ2-7; TRBD1 aligns across 10 bases. Per the germline V gene, CDR1 is KGHSH and CDR2 is LQKENI. Germline trimming cut 6 bases from V and 6 bases from J; bases unmatched to any gene: 8. This CDR3 contains 14 residues. CDR3 sequence (DNA): TGTGCCAGCTCCCCCGGGACAGGGGTCCGCGAGCAGTACTTC. Its translation: CASSPGTGVREQYF.

The sample holds many counts of this clonotype. This beta chain is an off-target read within a library intended for alpha chains, so its frequency means little. The chain employs TRBV29-1 and TRBJ1-3; tentatively, D is TRBD1 (6 bases). The CDR3 runs to 16 residues. V lost 3 bases and J 0 bases, leaving 15 bases between the germline ends. Germline assignment: CDR1 SQVTM and CDR2 ANQGSEA. This CDR3 reads CSVEPGEGPSGNTIYF. CDR3 in DNA: TGCAGCGTTGAGCCAGGGGAAGGTCCCTCTGGAAACACCATATATTTT.

This clonotype was detected only a few times. As an off-target read in a library built for alpha chains, this beta chain has a frequency of little significance. The rearrangement links TRBV30 to TRBJ1-1; TRBD1 might be the D (5 bases). Per the germline V gene, CDR1 is GTSNPN and CDR2 is SVGIG (reference sequence). This CDR3 has 13 residues. The germline V and J ends were trimmed by 0 bases and 4 bases, with 9 bases remaining between them. DNA for the CDR3: TGTGCCTGGAGTGTAAAAGGGGCCACTGAAGCTTTCTTT. This sequence encodes CAWSVKGATEAFF.

This clonotype was counted ten times or more. In a library made to pick up alpha chains, this beta chain is a stray read with a size that means little. The V call is TRBV7-6, the J call TRBJ2-7; 11 bases align to TRBD2. This CDR3 region has 16 residues. V trimming: 5 bases; J trimming: 1 base; junction bases outside the gene matches: 7. Germline CDR1 is SGHVS and CDR2 is FNYEAQ. In DNA form, the CDR3 reads TGTGCCAGCAGCCCGCAGACTAGCGGGGTGTCCTACGAGCAGTACTTC. Its translation is CASSPQTSGVSYEQYF.

Remarks on this clonotype: This beta chain appears as a stray read in a library generated for alpha chains; its size is not informative. V usage is TRBV28 and J usage is TRBJ1-4, with D possibly TRBD1 on 6 matching bases. CDR1 and CDR2 (germline): MDHEN, SYDVKM. There are 16 residues in the CDR3. The V end was cut by 3 bases, the J end by 1 base, with 12 bases between. In nucleotides, the CDR3 is TGTGCCAGCAGTTTCCTCAGGGGACGAACTAATGAAAAACTGTTTTTT. Translation gives CASSFLRGRTNEKLFF.

This clonotype appeared a few times. This beta chain is off target for a library built for alpha chains, so its abundance means little. The J gene is TRBJ2-3, the V gene TRBV20-1; no definite D call. This CDR3 contains 11 residues. Trimming stripped 6 bases from V and 5 bases from J, with 9 bases between. CDR1 and CDR2 (germline): DFQATT, SNEGSKA (reference sequence). This chain's CDR3 is CSASVLDTQYF. The CDR3, as DNA: TGCAGTGCGAGTGTTCTAGATACGCAGTATTTT.

This clonotype came up many times. This beta chain is off target for a library built for alpha chains, so its abundance means little. The chain links TRBV10-2 to TRBJ1-5, with TRBD1 matching 8 bases. V was clipped by 8 bases and J by 2 bases; unmatched bases: 2. CDR3 length equals 13 residues. CDR1 and CDR2 from the germline V gene are WSHSY and SAAADI. The CDR3 spells CASQDRGNQPQHF. CDR3 DNA sequence: TGCGCCAGCCAGGACAGGGGCAATCAGCCCCAGCATTTT.

This clonotype was found many times. The library was designed around alpha chains, so this beta chain is a stray read whose abundance carries little weight. The chain uses TRBV2 and TRBJ2-7; 8 nucleotides align to TRBD2. This CDR3 has 14 residues. The V gene end was trimmed by 6 bases and the J gene end by 2 bases; junction bases not matched to a gene: 6. Germline V gives CDR1 SNHLY, CDR2 FYNNEI. The chain's CDR3 is CASRRGGTAYEQYF. DNA for the CDR3: TGTGCCAGCAGGCGCGGGGGGACCGCCTACGAGCAGTACTTC.

This clonotype rates as medium-sized (0.01 to 0.1%). This beta chain is an unintended read in a library built for alpha chains; its size means little. Here the CDR3 DNA reads TGTGCCAGCAGCCTGACGAGCCTCCAGCCCCAGCATTTT. The encoded protein is CASSLTSLQPQHF. The chain joins TRBV7-8 to TRBJ1-5; D is undetermined. CDR3 length: 13 residues. Between the trimmed V and J ends, which lost 5 bases and 7 bases, there was a span of 12 bases. Germline V gene sequence: CDR1 SGHVS, CDR2 FQNEAQ.

This clonotype has a handful of counts. This beta chain is an off-target read within a library intended for alpha chains, so its frequency means little. The V and J genes are TRBV4-2 and TRBJ1-4; TRBD1 aligns across 8 bases. J gave up 0 bases and V 0 bases, and 0 bases lay outside the gene matches. The germline gives CDR1 LGHNA, CDR2 YNFKEQ. The CDR3 runs 16 residues. This chain's CDR3 is CASSQEQGATNEKLFF. The CDR3 DNA is TGTGCCAGCAGCCAAGAACAGGGGGCAACTAATGAAAAACTGTTTTTT.

This clonotype appeared many times. Because this beta chain is a stray read in a library intended to capture alpha chains, its abundance should not be given much weight. The chain has TRBV28 and TRBJ1-1; D gene unclear. V gave up 4 bases and J gave up 8 bases, with 11 bases separating them. This CDR3 is 12 amino acids long. The germline CDR1 and CDR2 sequences are MDHEN and SYDVKM. CDR3 in amino acids: CASSWRGGEAFF. CDR3 DNA: TGTGCCAGCAGTTGGCGGGGAGGGGAAGCTTTCTTT.

In this sample, this clonotype turned up many times. Since the library was made to target alpha chains, this beta chain is a stray read and its abundance is not meaningful. The chain is built from TRBV7-2 and TRBJ2-7; the D gene is possibly TRBD2 (6 bases). Deletions cut 5 bases from V and 7 bases from J, with 12 bases between. The germline V gene encodes CDR1 SGHTA and CDR2 FQGNSA. The CDR3 runs 12 residues. The CDR3 nucleotides are TGTGCCAGCAGCCCCCGGAGGGGAGAGCAGTACTTC. This gives the protein CASSPRRGEQYF.

This clonotype was recorded at least ten times. This beta chain represents an off-target read in a library built for alpha chains; its size is of limited meaning. The CDR3 DNA is TGTGCCAGCAGTTACGCGACAGGGAGCACCTCTGGAAACACCATATATTTT. Translation: CASSYATGSTSGNTIYF. The rearrangement links TRBV6-5 to TRBJ1-3; 7 bases match TRBD1. The germline V gene encodes CDR1 MNHEY and CDR2 SVGAGI. The CDR3 is made up of 17 amino acids. V dropped 2 bases and J dropped 0; count of bases not matched to a gene: 7.

At least ten counts were recorded for this clonotype. Since the library was made to target alpha chains, this beta chain is a stray read and its abundance is not meaningful. The chain couples TRBV7-8 to TRBJ2-2, with TRBD1 identical over 8 bases. The germline V gene has CDR1 SGHVS and CDR2 FQNEAQ. The CDR3 loop spans 15 amino acids. V gave up 3 bases and J gave up 5 bases; unmatched junction bases: 5. CDR3 sequence: CASSFGTGRTGELFF. In DNA form, the CDR3 reads TGTGCCAGCAGCTTTGGGACAGGAAGAACCGGGGAGCTGTTTTTT.

Concerning this clonotype itself: A library made for alpha chains picked up this beta chain off target, so its size means little. The chain has TRBV7-9 and TRBJ1-3; D not resolved. There are 13 residues in the CDR3. V lost 5 bases to trimming and J lost 1 base, with 6 bases between them. Germline loops: CDR1 SEHNR, CDR2 FQNEAQ (reference sequence). CDR3 in DNA: TGTGCCAGCAGCCCGTCATCTGGAAACACCATATATTTT. This gives the protein CASSPSSGNTIYF. Together with reference TRBV7-9 and TRBJ1-3, the CDR3 gives the full variable domain: DTGVSQNPRHKITKRGQNVTFRCDPISEHNRLYWYRQTLGQGPEFLTYFQNEAQLEKSRLLSDRFSAERPKGSFSTLEIQRTEQGDSAMYLCASSPSSGNTIYFGEGSWLTVV.

This clonotype was seen many times. This beta chain is off target for a library built for alpha chains, so its abundance means little. V and J are TRBV7-2 and TRBJ1-1; D is undetermined. From germline, CDR1 is SGHTA and CDR2 FQGNSA. V was trimmed by 0 bases and J by 1 base, leaving 3 bases between them. CDR3 length: 13 residues. The CDR3 region has the DNA TGTGCCAGCAGCTTAGCAGGGAACACTGAAGCTTTCTTT. Amino acid sequence: CASSLAGNTEAFF.

This clonotype was seen ten or more times. This beta chain represents an off-target read in a library built for alpha chains; its size is of limited meaning. The chain employs TRBV20-1 and TRBJ2-5; 7 positions agree with TRBD2. The germline V gene has CDR1 DFQATT and CDR2 SNEGSKA (reference sequence). With V trimmed by 7 bases and J by 4 bases, 3 bases remained unmatched. CDR3 length: 11 residues. CDR3 amino acids: CSVPGGETQYF. Here the CDR3 DNA reads TGCAGTGTCCCGGGGGGAGAGACCCAGTACTTC.

There are many counts of this clonotype. Since the library was made to target alpha chains, this beta chain is a stray read and its abundance is not meaningful. The chain recombines TRBV7-2 with TRBJ1-2, with no clear D. V dropped 6 bases and J dropped 8 bases, with 13 bases sitting between them. Germline values: CDR1 SGHTA, CDR2 FQGNSA. The CDR3 runs 12 residues. The CDR3 bases are TGTGCCAGCAGTTTTGCGGGGAAGGGCTACACCTTC. It yields the protein CASSFAGKGYTF. Filled out from reference TRBV7-2 and TRBJ1-2, the complete variable domain reads GAGVSQSPSNKVTEKGKDVELRCDPISGHTALYWYRQSLGQGLEFLIYFQGNSAPDKSGLPSDRFSAERTGGSVSTLTIQRTQQEDSAVYLCASSFAGKGYTFGSGTRLTVV.

Points on this clonotype: This beta chain represents an off-target read in a library built for alpha chains; its size is of limited meaning. The chain couples TRBV29-1 to TRBJ2-2; D is perhaps TRBD2 (5 bases). The CDR3 totals 12 residues. Germline values: CDR1 SQVTM, CDR2 ANQGSEA. V dropped 5 bases and J dropped 7 bases, with 11 bases sitting between them. This chain's CDR3 is CSVRSSLGELFF. The DNA for the CDR3 is TGCAGCGTTCGATCTAGCCTCGGGGAGCTGTTTTTT.

The sample holds many counts of this clonotype. Since it is a stray read in a library aimed at alpha chains, this beta chain has a size that is not meaningful. The genes are TRBV5-8 and TRBJ1-4; D unresolved. The germline V gene encodes CDR1 SGHTS and CDR2 YDEGEE. Trimming removed 0 bases from V and 7 bases from J, with 10 bases in between. This CDR3 has 14 amino acids. The CDR3 DNA reads as TGTGCCAGCAGCTTGGGTGGAGCTGGTGAAAAACTGTTTTTT. This gives the protein CASSLGGAGEKLFF. The variable domain in full, completed from reference TRBV5-8 and TRBJ1-4, reads EAGVTQSPTHLIKTRGQQATLRCSPISGHTSVYWYQQALGLGLQFLLWYDEGEERNRGNFPPRFSGRQFPNYSSELNVNALELEDSALYLCASSLGGAGEKLFFGSGTQLSVL.

This clonotype was seen repeatedly, ten times or more. A library made for alpha chains picked up this beta chain off target, so its size means little. The chain uses TRBV4-3 and TRBJ2-3; perhaps TRBD2 as D (5 bases). This CDR3 has 17 amino acids. CDR1 and CDR2 (germline): LGHNA, YSLEER. V was clipped by 0 bases and J by 0 bases, with 13 bases between them. The CDR3 nucleotides read TGCGCCAGCAGCCAAGAGAAAGCGGCAGATAGCACAGATACGCAGTATTTT. As protein: CASSQEKAADSTDTQYF.

This clonotype is medium-sized by share. As an off-target read in a library built for alpha chains, this beta chain has a frequency of little significance. The rearrangement links TRBV7-9 to TRBJ1-4, with no clear D. Germline V lookup: CDR1 SEHNR, CDR2 FQNEAQ (reference sequence). The CDR3 is 14 residues long. V gave up 2 bases and J gave up 7 bases, with 11 bases separating them. The DNA of the CDR3 is TGTGCCAGCAGCTTATATCAGGACCGTGAAAAACTGTTTTTT. It codes for CASSLYQDREKLFF.

A word on this clonotype: The library was designed around alpha chains, so this beta chain is a stray read whose abundance carries little weight. The chain has TRBV7-9 and TRBJ2-2; D gene ambiguous. From germline, CDR1 is SEHNR and CDR2 FQNEAQ (reference sequence). The CDR3 totals 15 residues. Trimming took off 6 bases at V and 0 bases at J, with 11 bases between the two ends. This CDR3 reads CASSVWGSNTGELFF. CDR3 coding DNA: TGTGCCAGCAGTGTGTGGGGTTCGAACACCGGGGAGCTGTTTTTT.